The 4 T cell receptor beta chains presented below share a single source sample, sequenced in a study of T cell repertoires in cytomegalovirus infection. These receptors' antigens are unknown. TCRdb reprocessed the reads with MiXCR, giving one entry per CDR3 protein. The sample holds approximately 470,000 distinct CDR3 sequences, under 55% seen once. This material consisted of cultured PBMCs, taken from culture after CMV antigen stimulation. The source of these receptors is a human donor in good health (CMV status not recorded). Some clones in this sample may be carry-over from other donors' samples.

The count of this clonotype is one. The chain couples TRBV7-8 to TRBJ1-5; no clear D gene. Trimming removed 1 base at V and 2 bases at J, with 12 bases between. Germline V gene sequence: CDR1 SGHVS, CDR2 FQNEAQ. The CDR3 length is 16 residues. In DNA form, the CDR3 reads TGTGCCAGCAGCTTAGGGGCCAGTTATGGCAATCAGCCCCAGCATTTT. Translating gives CASSLGASYGNQPQHF.

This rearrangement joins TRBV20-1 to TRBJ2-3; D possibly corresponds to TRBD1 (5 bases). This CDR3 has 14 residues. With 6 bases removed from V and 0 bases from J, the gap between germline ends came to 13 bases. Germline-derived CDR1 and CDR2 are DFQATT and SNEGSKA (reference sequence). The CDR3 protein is CSAWTSRSTDTQYF. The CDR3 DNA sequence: TGCAGTGCGTGGACATCAAGAAGCACAGATACGCAGTATTTT.

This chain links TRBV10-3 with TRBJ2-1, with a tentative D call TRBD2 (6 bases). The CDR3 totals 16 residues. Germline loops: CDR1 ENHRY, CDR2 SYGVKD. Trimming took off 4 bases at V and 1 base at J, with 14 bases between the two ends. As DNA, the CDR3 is TGTGCCATCAGTGGATTTGGCGGGGAATCCTACAATGAGCAGTTCTTC. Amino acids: CAISGFGGESYNEQFF.

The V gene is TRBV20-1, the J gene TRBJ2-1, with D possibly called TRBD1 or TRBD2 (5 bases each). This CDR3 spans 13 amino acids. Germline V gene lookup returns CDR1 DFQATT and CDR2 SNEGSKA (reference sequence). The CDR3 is CSGRTWGYNEQFF. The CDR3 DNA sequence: TGCAGCGGTCGGACCTGGGGGTACAATGAGCAGTTCTTC.